This T cell receptor (beta chain) originates from a study of T-cell reconstitution after alpha-beta-depleted transplantation in children. Construction of the TCRbeta library involved unique molecular identifiers. TCRdb passed the PCR reads through MiXCR, listing each CDR3 protein once. The sample lists 98,000 or so distinct CDR3 sequences; 6.4% were seen once. This clonotype has ten or more counts. Its antigen is as yet unknown. The germline CDR1 and CDR2 sequences are MDHEN and SYDVKM. CDR3 size: 15 residues. The germline V and J ends were trimmed by 3 bases and 5 bases, with 14 bases remaining between them. Regarding the study as a whole: At the one-year point after transplant, T-cell counts and TCRbeta diversity were found to come mostly from T cells that had been newly produced. Several hundred expanded graft clones reportedly were the source of alpha-beta T cells about two months after transplant. Certain patients had high TCRbeta diversity at day 60, and it came from recipient T cells and thymic progenitors that survived.

This clonotype originated in a male patient aged 2 to 10 who had a stem cell transplant for acute lymphoblastic leukemia, so the T cells may come from the graft donor. The chain employs TRBV28 and TRBJ1-5, with D perhaps TRBD1 (5 bases). The starting material was PBMCs, mostly from graft donor cells, obtained 360 days after TCRalphabeta/CD19-depleted stem cell transplant. Here the CDR3 reads CASSFRGEGDQPQHF. CDR3 coding DNA: TGTGCCAGCAGTTTTAGGGGAGAAGGAGATCAGCCCCAGCATTTT. Complete variable domain (other parts from reference TRBV28 and TRBJ1-5): DVKVTQSSRYLVKRTGEKVFLECVQDMDHENMFWYRQDPGLGLRLIYFSYDVKMKEKGDIPEGYSVSREKKERFSLILESASTNQTSMYLCASSFRGEGDQPQHFGDGTRLSIL.